This entry describes one TCR beta chain. The antigen it recognizes is unknown. No much larger clonotype is one base removed from it; base qualities were not supplied. The CDR3 numbers 16 residues from cysteine through phenylalanine. Of all the DNA, just the CDR3 is kept, 48 bases in frame from base 1. Reading the germline V gene (reference sequence) gives CDR1 SEHNR and CDR2 FQNEAQ. Trimming leaves V shorter by 4 bases and J shorter by 4 bases, with the junction holding 9 bases beyond the gene matches. The source of the sample is a study of T cell responses to AZD1222 COVID-19 vaccine (dated by TCRdb to the early 2020s). As for the study more broadly: AZD1222 recipients with second doses at about 4 weeks or about 12 weeks were pooled, because spike-specific TCR depth and breadth did not differ between schedules. TCR sequencing covered over 230 trial participants: 207 given two doses of AZD1222 and approximately 26 given two doses of MenACWY control vaccine. Enrollment into the trials was organized by age into subgroups of 18-55, 56-69 and 70-plus years, and those subgroups contained roughly 150, 30 and 60 TCR-sequenced participants, respectively.

The investigation overall reported the following: Because no samples from the day 14 peak response were available, repertoires could be characterized only after the peak T cell response. Most participants were white British and females outnumbered males, and the authors suggested that clonal diversity may have been underestimated. In the small 56-69-year group, the increase in depth fell short of significance, most likely because of low power. A significant rise in spike-specific TCR breadth and depth was observed after two AZD1222 doses relative to day 0 and relative to MenACWY recipients. The vaccine-associated CD4 TCRs covered the entire spike protein, and the dominant responses fell in regions 160-218 and 743-854. Reportedly, almost half of the unique spike-specific TCRs recognized epitopes lying outside the regions that are mutated in the B.1.351 and B.1.1.7 variants. Conclusions about previously exposed vaccinees are limited because only five to seven AZD1222 recipients were SARS-CoV-2 seropositive at baseline.

The CDR3 regions of human TCRbeta chains were subjected to immunosequencing. Concerning the study's data processing: TCRs in the repertoires were matched against a reference library of SARS-CoV-2-specific TCRs that had been generated with the MIRA antigen-specificity platform. Breadth was defined as the fraction of unique TCRs that were SARS-CoV-2-associated. Depth was defined as the fraction of total T cells that were SARS-CoV-2-associated. Using the MIRA data, each spike-specific TCR was mapped to the spike region that the TCR reacts to and placed in a CD4 or CD8 class. Log10-transformed breadth and depth values were compared by one-way ANOVA with Sidak's multiple comparisons tests. The clones in this table, taken by TCRdb from immuneACCESS, are in-frame only. Not every clone is retained; where verified, under half of the shortfall comes from an unresolved V gene, and the cause of the rest is unknown. V and J calls and clone size are copied from that table; D and trimming were computed from the DNA. The sample table holds roughly 100,000 clones, of which roughly 90% were seen once. The top ten constitute 18% of the sample.

According to the study, the label for this sample's time point signals: baseline before first vaccination. Vaccinee samples came from UK trials COV001 and COV002, including a single-blind randomized controlled phase 2/3 trial of AZD1222 (ChAdOx1 nCoV-19) in healthy adults. For TCRbeta chain sequencing, PBMC samples were collected from trial participants at day 0 and at day 28 after the second dose. The chain was built from TRBV7-9 and TRBJ1-1; TRBD1 matches 10 bases in the middle. Sequencing was performed on peripheral blood, taken on day 0 of AZD1222 vaccination. The TCR was taken from an adult in good health. The base sequence is TGTGCCAGCAGCTATGGGCCCGGGACAGGGGTCACTGAAGCTTTCTTT. It is translated as CASSYGPGTGVTEAFF. Joined to the reference TRBV7-9 and TRBJ1-1 proteins, this CDR3 gives the full variable domain: DTGVSQNPRHKITKRGQNVTFRCDPISEHNRLYWYRQTLGQGPEFLTYFQNEAQLEKSRLLSDRFSAERPKGSFSTLEIQRTEQGDSAMYLCASSYGPGTGVTEAFFGQGTRLTVV.